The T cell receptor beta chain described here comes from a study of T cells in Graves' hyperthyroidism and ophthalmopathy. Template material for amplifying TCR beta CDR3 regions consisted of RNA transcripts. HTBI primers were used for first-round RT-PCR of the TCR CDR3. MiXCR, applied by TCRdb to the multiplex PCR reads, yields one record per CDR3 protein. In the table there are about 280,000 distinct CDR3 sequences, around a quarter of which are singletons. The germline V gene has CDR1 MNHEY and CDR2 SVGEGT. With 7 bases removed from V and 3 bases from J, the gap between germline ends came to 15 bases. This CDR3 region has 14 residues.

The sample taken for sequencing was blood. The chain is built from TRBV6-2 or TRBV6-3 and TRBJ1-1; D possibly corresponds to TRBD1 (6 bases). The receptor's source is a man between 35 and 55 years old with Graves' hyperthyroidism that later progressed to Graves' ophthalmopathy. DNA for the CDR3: TGTGCCAGCACGCCAAGGGGGATGGACACTGAAGCTTTCTTT. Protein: CASTPRGMDTEAFF.